This TCR beta chain was sequenced in a study of CD8+ T cells in alopecia areata. Study summary: Treated patients took oral tofacitinib at 5 to 10 mg twice daily.

There are 18 residues in the CDR3. Germline V gene lookup returns CDR1 SGDLS and CDR2 YYNGEE. V was pared by 4 bases and J by 1 base, with 14 bases of the junction left unmatched. Extraction and reverse transcription of RNA yielded cDNA as the sequencing template. Sequencing used immunoSEQ multiplex PCR; TCRdb keeps in-frame clones, though not all of them. This sample yields roughly 200,000 clones, of which about 48% are seen a single time; approximately 10% belongs to the top ten. Treatment here: oral pan-JAK inhibitor, 5-10 mg twice daily. Sequencing used CD8+ T cells sorted from blood, obtained at week 24, from a patient treated with tofacitinib. The clonotype originates from a human donor with alopecia areata. The chain has TRBV9 and TRBJ1-1; 9 nucleotides match TRBD1. As DNA, the CDR3 is TGTGCCAGCAGCCCCACCGGGACAGGGTCTCGGTCGAACACTGAAGCTTTCTTT. Translating gives CASSPTGTGSRSNTEAFF.